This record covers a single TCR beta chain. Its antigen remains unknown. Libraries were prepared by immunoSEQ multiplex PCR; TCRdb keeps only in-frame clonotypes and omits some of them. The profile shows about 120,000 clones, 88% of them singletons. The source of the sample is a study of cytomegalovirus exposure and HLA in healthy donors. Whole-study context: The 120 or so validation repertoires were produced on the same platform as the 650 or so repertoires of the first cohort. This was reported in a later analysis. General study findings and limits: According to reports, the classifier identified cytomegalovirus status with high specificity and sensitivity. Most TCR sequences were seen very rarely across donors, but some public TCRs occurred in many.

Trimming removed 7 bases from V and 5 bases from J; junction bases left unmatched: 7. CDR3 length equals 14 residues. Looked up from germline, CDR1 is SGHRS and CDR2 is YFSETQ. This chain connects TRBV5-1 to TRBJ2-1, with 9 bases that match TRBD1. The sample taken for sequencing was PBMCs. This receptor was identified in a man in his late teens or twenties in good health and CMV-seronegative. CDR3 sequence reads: CASGTGFLNNEQFF. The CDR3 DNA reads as TGCGCCAGCGGGACAGGGTTCTTAAACAATGAGCAGTTCTTC.